These 18 T cell receptor beta chains were all obtained from the same sample, sequenced in a study of blood T cell repertoires in COVID-19. Assay: immunoSEQ multiplex PCR; the TCRdb copy retains only in-frame clones and omits some. The sample comprises approximately 670,000 clones, 85% to 90% of which are singletons, and around 0.3% rests with the top ten. Sample: peripheral blood. The receptors here all came from a woman younger than 30 with acute or convalescent COVID-19.

J is TRBJ1-2 and V is TRBV12-5; 10 nucleotides line up with TRBD1. This CDR3 comprises 15 residues. Germline CDR1 reads LGHNT; CDR2 reads FRNRAP. The CDR3 spells CASIGTGAAIYGYTF. CDR3 coding DNA: TGTGCCTCCATAGGGACAGGGGCCGCAATCTATGGCTACACCTTC.

This chain links TRBV14 with TRBJ1-4; D gene unclear. The germline V gene encodes CDR1 SGHDN and CDR2 FVKESK. The CDR3 has 13 residues. The V gene lost 4 bases and the J gene lost 2 bases, with 5 bases spanning the gap. The DNA of the CDR3 is TGTGCCAGCAGCCGGCAGACTAATGAAAAACTGTTTTTT. Translation: CASSRQTNEKLFF. Using reference TRBV14 and TRBJ1-4 for the parts outside the CDR3, the full variable domain is EAGVTQFPSHSVIEKGQTVTLRCDPISGHDNLYWYRRVMGKEIKFLLHFVKESKQDESGMPNNRFLAERTGGTYSTLKVQPAELEDSGVYFCASSRQTNEKLFFGSGTQLSVL.

The V gene is TRBV19, the J gene TRBJ2-7; no clear D. CDR1 and CDR2 from the germline V gene are LNHDA and SQIVND (reference sequence). CDR3 length: 13 amino acids. V was shortened by 6 bases and J by 3 bases, with 12 bases between the two germline ends. This chain's CDR3 is CASSPRVFYEQYF. As DNA, the CDR3 is TGTGCCAGTAGCCCCCGGGTCTTCTACGAGCAGTACTTC.

The chain recombines TRBV2 with TRBJ1-2; D is uncertain. Germline loops: CDR1 SNHLY, CDR2 FYNNEI. The CDR3 extends over 10 amino acids. The V gene lost 8 bases and the J gene lost 7 bases, with 8 bases spanning the gap. The CDR3 region has the DNA TGTGCCAGCGCGGAGGTTGGCTACACCTTC. Residues: CASAEVGYTF.

The chain carries TRBV6-1 and TRBJ2-3, with 10 nucleotides matching TRBD1. The CDR3 runs to 18 residues. Germline V CDR1 and CDR2: MNHNS, SASEGT. Trimming cost V 2 bases and J 1 base; bases outside gene matches: 9. This CDR3 is CASSERTGGLGGTDTQYF. CDR3 DNA: TGTGCCAGCAGTGAAAGGACAGGGGGTTTAGGGGGCACAGATACGCAGTATTTT.

The chain couples TRBV27 to TRBJ1-2; 11 bases line up with TRBD1. With V trimmed by 8 bases and J by 2 bases, 1 base remained unmatched. There are 13 residues in the CDR3. Germline CDR1 MNHEY, CDR2 SMNVEV (reference sequence). The CDR3 nucleotides are TGTGCCAGCGGGACAGGGGGGAACTATGGCTACACCTTC. Encoded protein: CASGTGGNYGYTF.

For this clone: The junction and the germline gene differ at one end; a read error may be behind it. Other DNA sequences from this sample encode an identical CDR3 as well. The genes are TRBV19 and TRBJ1-2, with a tentative D call TRBD1 (5 bases). The CDR3 has 14 residues. Germline V gene sequence: CDR1 LNHDA, CDR2 SQIVND (reference sequence). CDR3 in amino acids: CASRAGPGGYGYTF. CDR3 nucleotides: TGCGCCAGTAGGGCGGGGCCCGGTGGGTATGGCTACACCTTC.

Points on this clone: At one boundary the junction diverges from the germline segment, which might be a read error. The V gene is TRBV7-9, the J gene TRBJ2-3; TRBD1 aligns across 7 bases. The CDR3 consists of 13 residues. Per germline, CDR1 SEHNR and CDR2 FQNEAQ (reference sequence). CDR3 in amino acids: CASSLTGQDLMNF. The CDR3 region has the DNA TGTGCCAGCAGCCTGACAGGACAGGACTTAATGAATTTT.

The chain links TRBV5-1 to TRBJ1-2; D gene unclear. Germline assignment: CDR1 SGHRS and CDR2 YFSETQ. CDR3 size: 14 residues. Deletions cut 0 bases from V and 6 bases from J, with 12 bases between. CDR3 nucleotide sequence: TGCGCCAGCAGCTTGGGAGGGCTTCATAATGGCTACACCTTC. Translated, it gives CASSLGGLHNGYTF.

The chain has TRBV10-3 and TRBJ1-1; 8 bases are shared with TRBD1. V shed 10 bases and J 4 bases; nucleotides not matched to a gene: 5. Per the germline V gene, CDR1 is ENHRY and CDR2 is SYGVKD. The CDR3 covers 12 residues. The CDR3 DNA reads as TGTGCCACATCAGGGGGCGGCACTGAAGCTTTCTTT. Its translation: CATSGGGTEAFF.

The gene calls are TRBV4-1 and TRBJ1-5; D gene ambiguous. V was trimmed by 2 bases and J by 5 bases, leaving 13 bases between them. Germline V gene sequence: CDR1 MGHRA, CDR2 YSYEKL. The CDR3 sequence is 15 residues long. The CDR3, as DNA: TGCGCCAGCAGCCAATTTGACACCCCTTATCAGCCCCAGCATTTT. Amino acids: CASSQFDTPYQPQHF.

The chain recombines TRBV5-1 with TRBJ2-1, with TRBD2 identical over 13 bases. The CDR3 runs 17 residues. V gave up 4 bases and J gave up 0 bases; unmatched junction bases: 4. In germline, CDR1 is SGHRS, CDR2 YFSETQ. The CDR3: CASSGGLAGISYNEQFF. The CDR3 DNA reads TGCGCCAGCAGCGGGGGACTAGCGGGAATCTCCTACAATGAGCAGTTCTTC. Full variable domain (rest looked up from reference TRBV5-1 and TRBJ2-1): KAGVTQTPRYLIKTRGQQVTLSCSPISGHRSVSWYQQTPGQGLQFLFEYFSETQRNKGNFPGRFSGRQFSNSRSEMNVSTLELGDSALYLCASSGGLAGISYNEQFFGPGTRLTVL.

This clone was found a few times. The rearrangement joins TRBV6-7 to TRBJ1-1, with 10 bases that match TRBD1. TRBV6-7 is placed among ORFs of uncertain function. The V segment lost 4 bases and the J segment 3 bases; nucleotides outside the gene matches: 29. This CDR3 has 23 amino acids. The CDR3 DNA follows: TGTGCCAGCAGTTTCCCGGGACAGGGGATTCGGGTCGGTGATTGCGAGTCGGACACTGAAGCTTTCTTT. Translation: CASSFPGQGIRVGDCESDTEAFF.

The chain uses TRBV6-5 and TRBJ1-1; no clear D. V dropped 9 bases and J dropped 3 bases, with 11 bases sitting between them. CDR3 length: 12 residues. Germline assignment: CDR1 MNHEY and CDR2 SVGAGI. This CDR3 is CARPGGYTEAFF. The CDR3 region has the DNA TGTGCCAGACCGGGTGGGTACACTGAAGCTTTCTTT.

The V call is TRBV29-1, the J call TRBJ1-2; maybe TRBD1 (6 bases). The CDR3 spans 12 residues. Germline assignment: CDR1 SQVTM and CDR2 ANQGSEA. Trimming stripped 4 bases from V and 3 bases from J, with 9 bases between. The CDR3 DNA follows: TGCAGCGTTGTACAGGGCTACTATGGCTACACCTTC. It codes for CSVVQGYYGYTF.

The chain combines TRBV7-6 with TRBJ2-7, with TRBD2 matching over 15 bases. CDR3 length equals 16 residues. V shed 5 bases, J shed 3 bases, and the junction held 5 bases outside the gene matches. The V gene's germline CDR1 is SGHVS and CDR2 FNYEAQ. The CDR3 DNA reads TGTGCCAGCAGCCACGGGACTAGCGGGGGGTTCTACGAGCAGTACTTC. Its translation: CASSHGTSGGFYEQYF. The full variable domain, its missing parts supplied by reference TRBV7-6 and TRBJ2-7, is GAGVSQSPRYKVTKRGQDVALRCDPISGHVSLYWYRQALGQGPEFLTYFNYEAQQDKSGLPNDRFSAERPEGSISTLTIQRTEQRDSAMYRCASSHGTSGGFYEQYFGPGTRLTVT.

This clone showed up just once. This chain uses TRBV4-1 with TRBJ2-7; possible D gene TRBD1, 6 bases. Germline CDR1 is MGHRA and CDR2 is YSYEKL. Trimming removed 0 bases from V and 1 base from J, with 10 bases in between. The CDR3 loop spans 15 amino acids. The CDR3 DNA follows: TGCGCCAGCAGCCAAGATCGGACAGCGTCCTACGAGCAGTACTTC. It yields the protein CASSQDRTASYEQYF.

The genes are TRBV2 and TRBJ1-1; perhaps TRBD1 as D (5 bases). There are 15 residues in the CDR3. The V end was cut by 6 bases, the J end by 0 bases, with 14 bases between. The germline V gene has CDR1 SNHLY and CDR2 FYNNEI. The CDR3 reads CASREQELMNTEAFF. The CDR3 DNA reads as TGTGCCAGCAGAGAACAGGAATTGATGAACACTGAAGCTTTCTTT.